The 16 T cell receptor beta chains reported below all come from one sample, sequenced in a study of molecular identifiers for immune sequencing clone quantification. TCRdb analysed the PCR reads with MiXCR anew, one entry per CDR3 protein. This table holds about half a million distinct CDR3 sequences, about 22% found once. Sequencing input: naive CD8+ T cells from blood, with Jurkat cell RNA spiked in. Subset specified: FACS-sorted CD8+CD4-CCR7+CD45RA+ naive T cells. These receptors all stem from a human donor in good health. Some libraries in this study had Jurkat cell RNA spiked in.

This clonotype was counted many times. The rearrangement uses TRBV5-6 and TRBJ2-7, with D perhaps matching TRBD1 (6 bases). The V end lost 4 bases, the J end lost 3 bases, and 20 bases lay between the germline ends. From germline, CDR1 is SGHDT and CDR2 YYEEEE. The CDR3 runs 16 residues. Here the CDR3 DNA reads TGTGCCAGCAGCCGGGACCACACAGGGAACCTCTACGAGCAGTACTTC. Residues: CASSRDHTGNLYEQYF.

There are a few counts of this clonotype. The V gene is TRBV27, the J gene TRBJ1-1; TRBD1 is a possible D gene (5 bases). The V end was cut by 6 bases, the J end by 4 bases, with 18 bases between. The germline CDR1 and CDR2 sequences are MNHEY and SMNVEV (reference sequence). The CDR3 covers 15 residues. CDR3 amino acids: CASRPLVGAGTEAFF. The CDR3 nucleotides are TGTGCCAGCAGACCACTGGTCGGGGCGGGCACTGAAGCTTTCTTT.

The rearrangement links TRBV15 to TRBJ1-5; weak D call: TRBD1 (6 bases). Germline V CDR1 and CDR2: LNHNV, YYDKDF (reference sequence). The CDR3 sequence is 19 residues long. V shed 0 bases and J shed 1 base, with 19 bases lying between them. CDR3 loop: CATSRDYEARTESNQPQHF. The CDR3 nucleotides read TGTGCCACCAGCAGAGATTATGAGGCAAGGACAGAAAGCAATCAGCCCCAGCATTTT.

In its sample, this clonotype was seen many times. This sequence joins TRBV7-9 and TRBJ2-7, with D perhaps given as TRBD1 or TRBD2 (5 bases each). The length of the CDR3 is 15 residues. Germline loops: CDR1 SEHNR, CDR2 FQNEAQ (reference sequence). Between the trimmed V and J ends, which lost 4 bases and 5 bases, there was a span of 18 bases. The CDR3 protein is CASSSWDGVGHEQYF. The CDR3 DNA sequence: TGTGCCAGCAGCTCGTGGGACGGTGTAGGACACGAGCAGTACTTC.

This clonotype has at least ten counts. The chain links TRBV29-1 to TRBJ2-5, with 9 bases matching TRBD1. V was pared by 1 base and J by 7 bases, with 10 bases of the junction left unmatched. There are 15 residues in the CDR3. Germline CDR1 is SQVTM and CDR2 is ANQGSEA. This CDR3 is CSVEGAPGQGATQYF. The CDR3 DNA follows: TGCAGCGTTGAAGGGGCTCCGGGACAGGGAGCGACCCAGTACTTC.

This clonotype was detected ten times or more. V gene TRBV5-6 combines with J gene TRBJ2-7, with TRBD1 matching over 12 bases. The junction had 9 bases not matched to a gene; V was cut back by 4 bases and J by 1 base. Germline CDR1 and CDR2: SGHDT and YYEEEE. This CDR3 region has 17 residues. CDR3 residues: CASSTPGQGAWSYEQYF. CDR3 in DNA: TGTGCCAGCAGCACACCGGGACAGGGGGCTTGGTCCTACGAGCAGTACTTC.

The chain links TRBV14 to TRBJ1-1; no clear D. V was pared by 4 bases and J by 8 bases, with 11 bases between. This CDR3 has 12 residues. The germline V gene encodes CDR1 SGHDN and CDR2 FVKESK. The CDR3 is CASSRPTGEAFF. The DNA for the CDR3 is TGTGCCAGCAGCCGGCCCACGGGGGAAGCTTTCTTT.

This clonotype showed up just a few times. This sequence joins TRBV20-1 and TRBJ2-1, with D possibly being TRBD2 (6 bases). Germline CDR1 is DFQATT and CDR2 is SNEGSKA (reference sequence). The CDR3 has 14 amino acids. V was pared by 5 bases and J by 1 base, with 12 bases between. The CDR3 reads CSALTRGSYNEQFF. In DNA, the CDR3 is TGCAGTGCTCTGACTAGAGGGTCCTACAATGAGCAGTTCTTC.

This rearrangement joins TRBV7-3 to TRBJ2-1; weak D call: TRBD1 (5 bases). Trimming took 0 bases from V and 12 from J, leaving 12 bases between them. The length of the CDR3 is 13 residues. CDR1 and CDR2 (germline): SGHTA, FQGTGA. CDR3 sequence: CASSLTTAWGQFF. The CDR3 coding sequence is TGTGCCAGCAGCTTAACGACAGCCTGGGGGCAGTTCTTC. Complete variable domain (other parts from reference TRBV7-3 and TRBJ2-1): GAGVSQTPSNKVTEKGKYVELRCDPISGHTALYWYRQSLGQGPEFLIYFQGTGAADDSGLPNDRFFAVRPEGSVSTLKIQRTERGDSAVYLCASSLTTAWGQFFGPGTRLTVL.

A few counts support this clonotype. This chain uses TRBV12-3 or TRBV12-4 with TRBJ2-1, with D maybe TRBD2 (6 bases). Deletions cut 5 bases from V and 9 bases from J, with 14 bases between. CDR3 size: 13 residues. The CDR3 DNA reads TGTGCCAGCAGTGACTTTCTCGGGAGTGAGCAGTTCTTC. This translates into CASSDFLGSEQFF.

This chain links TRBV27 with TRBJ2-7; the D is unclear. Germline assignment: CDR1 MNHEY and CDR2 SMNVEV (reference sequence). V gave up 5 bases and J gave up 0 bases, with 14 bases separating them. The CDR3 totals 15 residues. The CDR3 sequence: CASSPLSTVSYEQYF. As DNA, the CDR3 is TGTGCCAGCAGTCCCCTATCGACGGTCTCCTACGAGCAGTACTTC.

In the case of this clonotype: A much bigger clone sits one base away, suggesting this may be a read error. Given the absence of the conserved phenylalanine or tryptophan at the CDR3 end, a read error is likely. The CDR3, as DNA: TGTGCCAGCAGCCTGGGGGACAAAAACATTCAGTACCTC. As protein: CASSLGDKNIQYL. The rearrangement joins TRBV12-3 or TRBV12-4 to TRBJ2-4, with D perhaps TRBD1 or TRBD2 (5 bases each). Trimming removed 6 bases at V and 3 bases at J, with 9 bases between. The CDR3 is 13 amino acids.

There are a few counts of this clonotype. The V call is TRBV6-2 or TRBV6-3, the J call TRBJ2-3; TRBD2 matches at 13 bases. Germline V gene lookup returns CDR1 MNHEY and CDR2 SVGEGT. J lost 2 bases, V lost 0 bases, and 8 bases had no gene match. The CDR3 consists of 19 residues. The DNA for the CDR3 is TGTGCCAGCAGTTACTCTGGACGGACTAGCGGGGGCCTCACAGATACGCAGTATTTT. Translating it yields CASSYSGRTSGGLTDTQYF.

In regard to this clonotype: This may come from a read error, since a much larger clone is one base off. The genes are TRBV12-3 or TRBV12-4 and TRBJ2-5; 7 positions match TRBD1. CDR3 size: 14 residues. The CDR3: CASSPTGPQEAQYF. The CDR3 DNA follows: TGTGCCAGCAGTCCGACAGGGCCTCAAGAGGCCCAGTACTTC.

This clonotype was seen a few times. V and J are TRBV5-6 and TRBJ2-7; 7 nucleotides match TRBD2. V shed 4 bases and J 2 bases; nucleotides not matched to a gene: 15. The CDR3 sequence is 17 residues long. Germline V gene sequence: CDR1 SGHDT, CDR2 YYEEEE. The CDR3 reads CASSVPSLSGEPYEQYF. The DNA for the CDR3 is TGTGCCAGCAGCGTCCCATCTCTGAGCGGGGAGCCCTACGAGCAGTACTTC.

This clonotype was detected only a few times. The V and J genes are TRBV7-9 and TRBJ2-7, with D possibly TRBD1 on 5 matching bases. The V gene lost 4 bases and the J gene lost 3 bases, with 10 bases spanning the gap. Germline CDR1 is SEHNR and CDR2 is FQNEAQ (reference sequence). The CDR3 is 13 residues long. CDR3 nucleotide sequence: TGTGCCAGCAGCTCGGACATGAGCTACGAGCAGTACTTC. This gives the protein CASSSDMSYEQYF.